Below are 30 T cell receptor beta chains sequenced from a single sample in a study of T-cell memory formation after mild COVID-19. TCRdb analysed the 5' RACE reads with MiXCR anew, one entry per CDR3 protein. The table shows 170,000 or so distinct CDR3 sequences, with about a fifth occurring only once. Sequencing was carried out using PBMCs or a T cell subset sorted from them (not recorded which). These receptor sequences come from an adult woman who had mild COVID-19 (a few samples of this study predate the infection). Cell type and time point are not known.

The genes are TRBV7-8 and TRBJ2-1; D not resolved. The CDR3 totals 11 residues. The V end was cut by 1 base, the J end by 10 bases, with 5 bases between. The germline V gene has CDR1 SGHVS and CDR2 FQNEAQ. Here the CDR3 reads CASSLGEEQFF. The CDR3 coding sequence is TGTGCCAGCAGCTTAGGAGAAGAGCAGTTCTTC.

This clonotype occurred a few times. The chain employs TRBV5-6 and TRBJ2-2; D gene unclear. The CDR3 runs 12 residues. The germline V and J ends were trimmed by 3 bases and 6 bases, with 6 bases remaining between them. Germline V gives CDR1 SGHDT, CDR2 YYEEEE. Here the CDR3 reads CASSYGSGELFF. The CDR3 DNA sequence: TGTGCCAGCAGCTACGGTTCCGGGGAGCTGTTTTTT.

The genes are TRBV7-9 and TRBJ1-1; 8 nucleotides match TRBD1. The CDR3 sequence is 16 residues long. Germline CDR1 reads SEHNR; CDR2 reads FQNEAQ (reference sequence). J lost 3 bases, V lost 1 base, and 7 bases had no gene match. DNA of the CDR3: TGTGCCAGCAGCTTAGGTTTGGGGACAGGCTACACTGAAGCTTTCTTT. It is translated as CASSLGLGTGYTEAFF.

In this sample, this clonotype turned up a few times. CDR3: CASTSTEKITDTQYF. The CDR3, as DNA: TGTGCCAGCACATCCACAGAGAAAATCACAGATACGCAGTATTTT. V and J are TRBV6-2 or TRBV6-3 and TRBJ2-3; D unresolved. The V and J ends lost 7 bases and 2 bases respectively, with 16 bases between them. The CDR3 has 15 residues. Germline assignment: CDR1 MNHEY and CDR2 SVGEGT.

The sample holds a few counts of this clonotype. The CDR3 nucleotides read TGTGCCAGCAGCCCGGAGGGGGAGAGGAACAATGAGCAGTTCTTC. This codes for CASSPEGERNNEQFF. V usage is TRBV5-4 and J usage is TRBJ2-1; tentatively, D is TRBD1 or TRBD2 (6 bases each). The CDR3 loop spans 15 amino acids. V was pared by 4 bases and J by 5 bases, with 16 bases between. Looked up from germline, CDR1 is SGHNT and CDR2 is YYREEE (reference sequence).

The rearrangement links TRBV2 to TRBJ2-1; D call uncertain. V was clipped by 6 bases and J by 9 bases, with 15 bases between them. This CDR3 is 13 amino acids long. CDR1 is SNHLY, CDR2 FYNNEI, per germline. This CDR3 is CASRTSPGREQFF. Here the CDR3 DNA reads TGTGCCAGCAGGACGAGCCCCGGTCGTGAGCAGTTCTTC.

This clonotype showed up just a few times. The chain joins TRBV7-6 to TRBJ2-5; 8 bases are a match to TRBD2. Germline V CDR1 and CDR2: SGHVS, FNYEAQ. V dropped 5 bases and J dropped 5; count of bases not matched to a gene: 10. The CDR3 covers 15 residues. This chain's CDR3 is CASSPPGLVPETQYF. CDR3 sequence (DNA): TGTGCCAGCAGCCCCCCGGGACTAGTCCCGGAGACCCAGTACTTC.

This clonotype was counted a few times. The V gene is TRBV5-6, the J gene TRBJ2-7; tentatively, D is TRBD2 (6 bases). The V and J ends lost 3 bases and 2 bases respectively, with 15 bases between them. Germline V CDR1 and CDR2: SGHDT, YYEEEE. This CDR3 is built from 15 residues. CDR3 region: CASSWRWGEPYEQYF. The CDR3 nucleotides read TGTGCCAGCAGCTGGAGGTGGGGGGAGCCCTACGAGCAGTACTTC.

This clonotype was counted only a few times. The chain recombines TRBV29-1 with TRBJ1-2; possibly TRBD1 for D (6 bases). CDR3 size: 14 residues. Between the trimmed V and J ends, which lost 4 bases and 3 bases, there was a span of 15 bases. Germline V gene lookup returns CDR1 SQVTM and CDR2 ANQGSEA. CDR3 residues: CSVGGWDTDYGYTF. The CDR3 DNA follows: TGCAGCGTTGGAGGGTGGGACACGGACTATGGCTACACCTTC.

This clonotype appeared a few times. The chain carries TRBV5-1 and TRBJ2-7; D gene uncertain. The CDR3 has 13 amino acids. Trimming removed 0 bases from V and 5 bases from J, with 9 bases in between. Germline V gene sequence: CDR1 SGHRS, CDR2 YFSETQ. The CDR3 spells CASSLDSLDEQYF. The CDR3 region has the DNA TGCGCCAGCAGCTTGGACAGCCTGGACGAGCAGTACTTC.

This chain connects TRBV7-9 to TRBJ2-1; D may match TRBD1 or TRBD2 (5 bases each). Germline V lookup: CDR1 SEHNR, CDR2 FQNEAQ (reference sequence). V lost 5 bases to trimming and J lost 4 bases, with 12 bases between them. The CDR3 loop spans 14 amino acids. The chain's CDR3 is CASSQPGRYNEQFF. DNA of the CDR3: TGTGCCAGCAGCCAGCCGGGACGGTACAATGAGCAGTTCTTC.

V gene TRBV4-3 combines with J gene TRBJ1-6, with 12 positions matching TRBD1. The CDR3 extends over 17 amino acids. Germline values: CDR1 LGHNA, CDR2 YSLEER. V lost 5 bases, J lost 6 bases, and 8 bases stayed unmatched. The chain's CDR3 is CASSYTGTGGLNSPLHF. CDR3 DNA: TGCGCCAGCAGCTACACCGGGACAGGGGGCCTTAATTCACCCCTCCACTTT.

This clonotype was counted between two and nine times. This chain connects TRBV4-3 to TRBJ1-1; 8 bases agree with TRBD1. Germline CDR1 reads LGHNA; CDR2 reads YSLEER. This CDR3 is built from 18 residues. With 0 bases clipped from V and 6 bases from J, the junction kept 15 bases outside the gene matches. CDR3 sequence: CASSQERLGRGHVAEAFF. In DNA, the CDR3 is TGCGCCAGCAGCCAAGAGAGGTTGGGCAGGGGGCACGTCGCTGAAGCTTTCTTT.

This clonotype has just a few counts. The CDR3 here is CATRDRVIETQYF. The CDR3 coding sequence is TGTGCCACCAGGGACAGGGTAATAGAGACCCAGTACTTC. This chain connects TRBV24-1 to TRBJ2-5; 8 bases match TRBD1. This CDR3 has 13 amino acids. The trim removed 7 bases at V and 4 bases at J, leaving 4 bases unmatched. Per germline, CDR1 KGHDR and CDR2 SFDVKD.

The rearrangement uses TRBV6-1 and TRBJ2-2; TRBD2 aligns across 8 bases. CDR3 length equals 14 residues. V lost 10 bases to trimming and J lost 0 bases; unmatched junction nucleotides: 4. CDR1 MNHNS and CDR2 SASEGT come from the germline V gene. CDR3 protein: CAIETSANTGELFF. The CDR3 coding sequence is TGTGCCATCGAGACTAGCGCGAACACCGGGGAGCTGTTTTTT.

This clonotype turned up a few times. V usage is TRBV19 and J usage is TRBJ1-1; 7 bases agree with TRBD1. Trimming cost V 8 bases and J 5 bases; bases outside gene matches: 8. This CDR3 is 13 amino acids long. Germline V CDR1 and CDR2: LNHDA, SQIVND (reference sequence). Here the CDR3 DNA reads TGTGCCAGTGGTCCAGGGGGTTGGACTGAAGCTTTCTTT. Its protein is CASGPGGWTEAFF.

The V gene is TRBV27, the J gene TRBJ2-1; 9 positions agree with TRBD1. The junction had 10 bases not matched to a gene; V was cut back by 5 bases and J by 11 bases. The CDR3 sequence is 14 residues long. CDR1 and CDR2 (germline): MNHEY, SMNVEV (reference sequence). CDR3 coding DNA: TGTGCCAGCAGTCTCGGGACAGGGAAAACTAAGCAGTTCTTC. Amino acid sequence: CASSLGTGKTKQFF.

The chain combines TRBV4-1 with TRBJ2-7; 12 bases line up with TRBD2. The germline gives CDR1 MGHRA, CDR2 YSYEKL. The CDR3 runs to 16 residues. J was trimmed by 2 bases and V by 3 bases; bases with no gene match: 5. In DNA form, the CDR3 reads TGCGCCAGCAGCCATGGACTAGCGGGAAGACCCTACGAGCAGTACTTC. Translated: CASSHGLAGRPYEQYF.

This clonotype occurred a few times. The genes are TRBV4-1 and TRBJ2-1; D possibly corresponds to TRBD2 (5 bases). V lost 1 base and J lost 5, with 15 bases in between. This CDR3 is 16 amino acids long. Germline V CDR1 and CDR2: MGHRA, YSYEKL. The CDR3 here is CASSQVSTEEDNEQFF. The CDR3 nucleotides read TGCGCCAGCAGCCAAGTAAGTACGGAGGAGGACAATGAGCAGTTCTTC.

The CDR3 loop is CASSLSAGTSYEQYF. As DNA, the CDR3 is TGTGCCAGCAGCTTATCCGCCGGGACTTCCTACGAGCAGTACTTC. The chain couples TRBV11-2 to TRBJ2-7; a possible D gene is TRBD2 (6 bases). Germline values: CDR1 SGHAT, CDR2 FQNNGV. The CDR3 is made up of 15 amino acids. V was pared by 2 bases and J by 1 base, with 12 bases between. Supplemented by reference TRBV11-2 and TRBJ2-7, the full variable domain reads EAGVAQSPRYKIIEKRQSVAFWCNPISGHATLYWYQQILGQGPKLLIQFQNNGVVDDSQLPKDRFSAERLKGVDSTLKIQPAKLEDSAVYLCASSLSAGTSYEQYFGPGTRLTVT.

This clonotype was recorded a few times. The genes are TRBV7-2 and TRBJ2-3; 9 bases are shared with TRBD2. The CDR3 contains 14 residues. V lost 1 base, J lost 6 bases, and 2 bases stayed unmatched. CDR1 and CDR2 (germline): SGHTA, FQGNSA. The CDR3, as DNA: TGTGCCAGCAGCTTAGGTAGCGGGGGCGATACGCAGTATTTT. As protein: CASSLGSGGDTQYF.

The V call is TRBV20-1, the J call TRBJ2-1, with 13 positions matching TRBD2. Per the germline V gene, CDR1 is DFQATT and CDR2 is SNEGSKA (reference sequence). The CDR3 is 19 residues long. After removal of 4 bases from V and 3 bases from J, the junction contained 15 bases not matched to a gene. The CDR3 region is CSAKAGLAGIIGGYNEQFF. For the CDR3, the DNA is TGCAGTGCTAAAGCGGGACTAGCGGGAATAATAGGGGGCTACAATGAGCAGTTCTTC.

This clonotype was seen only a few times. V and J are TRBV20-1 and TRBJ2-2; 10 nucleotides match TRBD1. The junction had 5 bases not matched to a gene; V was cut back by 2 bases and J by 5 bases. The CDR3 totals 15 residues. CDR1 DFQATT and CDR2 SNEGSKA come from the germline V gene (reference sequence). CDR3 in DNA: TGCAGTGCTAGATCTGTGGGACAGGGGACCGGGGAGCTGTTTTTT. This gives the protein CSARSVGQGTGELFF.

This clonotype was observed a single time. CDR3 DNA sequence: TGTGCCAGCAGCCTCGGGACAGCGGGAGAGCAGTACTTC. This translates into CASSLGTAGEQYF. The chain couples TRBV11-2 to TRBJ2-7, with D possibly called TRBD1 or TRBD2 (7 bases each). V was clipped by 5 bases and J by 7 bases, with 15 bases between them. The CDR3 sequence is 13 residues long. The germline CDR1 and CDR2 sequences are SGHAT and FQNNGV.

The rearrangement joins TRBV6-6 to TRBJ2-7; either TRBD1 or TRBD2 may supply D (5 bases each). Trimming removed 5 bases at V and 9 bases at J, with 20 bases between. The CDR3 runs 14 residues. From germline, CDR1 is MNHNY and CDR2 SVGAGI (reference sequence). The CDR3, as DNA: TGTGCCAGCAGTACCTACGGGACCGACTCCGGGCAGTACTTC. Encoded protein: CASSTYGTDSGQYF.

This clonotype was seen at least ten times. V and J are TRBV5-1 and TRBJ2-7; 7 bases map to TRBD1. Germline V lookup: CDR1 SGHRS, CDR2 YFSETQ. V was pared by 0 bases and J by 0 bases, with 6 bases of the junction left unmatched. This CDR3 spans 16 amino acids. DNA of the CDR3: TGCGCCAGCAGCTTGGAAACGGGACAGAGCTCCTACGAGCAGTACTTC. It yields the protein CASSLETGQSSYEQYF.

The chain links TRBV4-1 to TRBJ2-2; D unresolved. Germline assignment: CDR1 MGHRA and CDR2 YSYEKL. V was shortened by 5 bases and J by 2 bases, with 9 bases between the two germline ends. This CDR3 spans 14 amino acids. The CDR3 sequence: CASSAPRNTGELFF. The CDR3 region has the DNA TGCGCCAGCAGCGCCCCTCGAAACACCGGGGAGCTGTTTTTT.

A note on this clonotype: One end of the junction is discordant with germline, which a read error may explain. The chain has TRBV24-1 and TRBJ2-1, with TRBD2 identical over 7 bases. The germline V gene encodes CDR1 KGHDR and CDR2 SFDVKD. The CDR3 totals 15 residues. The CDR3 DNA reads TGTGCCACCAGCCCCGGCGGGAGCCCCTACACTGAGCAGTTCTTC. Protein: CATSPGGSPYTEQFF.

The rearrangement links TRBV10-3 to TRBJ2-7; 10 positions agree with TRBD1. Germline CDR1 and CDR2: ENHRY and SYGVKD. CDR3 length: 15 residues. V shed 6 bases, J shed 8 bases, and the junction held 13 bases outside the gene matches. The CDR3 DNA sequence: TGTGCCATCAGGGATACCGGGACAGGGGACGATAAGCAGTACTTC. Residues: CAIRDTGTGDDKQYF.

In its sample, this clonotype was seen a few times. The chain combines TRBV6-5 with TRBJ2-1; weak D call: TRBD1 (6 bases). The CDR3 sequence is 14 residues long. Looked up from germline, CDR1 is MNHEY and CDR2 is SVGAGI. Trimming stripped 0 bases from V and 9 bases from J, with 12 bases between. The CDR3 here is CASSYSQGMGEQFF. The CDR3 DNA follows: TGTGCCAGCAGTTACTCACAGGGTATGGGTGAGCAGTTCTTC.